The 23 T cell receptor beta chains below were found in one sample sequenced in a study of blood T cells in healthy people across ages. Next came a second PCR, run for about 6 to 11 cycles, which used a sample-barcoded 5' primer along with a J-beta primer mix. TCRdb reprocessed the 5' RACE reads with MiXCR, giving one entry per CDR3 protein. Among some 700,000 distinct CDR3 sequences listed, about 20% were seen once. Sequencing was carried out using blood. These receptors all come from a man between 65 and 85 years old in good health.

CDR3 coding DNA: TGTGCCAGCAGTTTATTCGGGGGAGCACAAGAGACCCAGTACTTC. Amino acid sequence: CASSLFGGAQETQYF. V usage is TRBV28 and J usage is TRBJ2-5; a weak D match, TRBD2 (6 bases). Germline lookup yields CDR1 MDHEN and CDR2 SYDVKM. The CDR3 consists of 15 residues. Between the trimmed V and J ends, which lost 1 base and 2 bases, there was a span of 11 bases.

A few counts support this clonotype. V and J are TRBV12-3 or TRBV12-4 and TRBJ1-2, with D possibly TRBD1 on 6 matching bases. With 6 bases removed from V and 7 bases from J, the gap between germline ends came to 15 bases. This CDR3 has 13 amino acids. The CDR3 nucleotides read TGTGCCAGCAGGCCCCACAGGGTTGTTGGCTACACCTTC. Its protein product is CASRPHRVVGYTF.

This clonotype occurred a few times. The V gene is TRBV18, the J gene TRBJ1-2; possibly TRBD1 for D (5 bases). Looked up from germline, CDR1 is KGHSH and CDR2 is LQKENI. The ends were cut back, 6 bases at V and 4 bases at J, with 15 bases in the middle. There are 14 residues in the CDR3. The CDR3 region is CASSPGGRAYGYTF. CDR3 coding DNA: TGTGCCAGCTCGCCCGGGGGTAGGGCCTATGGCTACACCTTC.

The V gene is TRBV28, the J gene TRBJ2-7; 9 bases are shared with TRBD1. The CDR3 totals 15 residues. From germline, CDR1 is MDHEN and CDR2 SYDVKM. V was pared by 5 bases and J by 3 bases, with 8 bases of the junction left unmatched. CDR3 nucleotide sequence: TGTGCCAGCAGTCCTCCTGGGACAGGGCTCTACGAGCAGTACTTC. This gives the protein CASSPPGTGLYEQYF. The variable domain in full, with the rest retrieved from reference TRBV28 and TRBJ2-7, is DVKVTQSSRYLVKRTGEKVFLECVQDMDHENMFWYRQDPGLGLRLIYFSYDVKMKEKGDIPEGYSVSREKKERFSLILESASTNQTSMYLCASSPPGTGLYEQYFGPGTRLTVT.

The rearrangement uses TRBV19 and TRBJ2-3, with TRBD2 identical over 7 bases. V lost 3 bases and J lost 0; bases outside the gene matches: 3. CDR1 and CDR2 from the germline V gene are LNHDA and SQIVND (reference sequence). This CDR3 has 15 residues. CDR3: CASSIASGSTDTQYF. The CDR3 DNA is TGTGCCAGTAGTATTGCTAGCGGAAGCACAGATACGCAGTATTTT.

V and J are TRBV5-1 and TRBJ1-2, with 8 bases lining up with TRBD1. The J segment lost 8 bases and the V segment lost 4 bases, leaving 4 bases of the junction unmatched. The length of the CDR3 is 12 residues. Per germline, CDR1 SGHRS and CDR2 YFSETQ. The CDR3 loop reads CASSTDREGYTF. CDR3 nucleotides: TGCGCCAGCAGCACGGACAGGGAAGGCTACACCTTC.

The chain links TRBV18 to TRBJ2-5, with 11 bases identical to TRBD2. V dropped 2 bases and J dropped 2; count of bases not matched to a gene: 10. The CDR3 has 18 amino acids. Germline V gives CDR1 KGHSH, CDR2 LQKENI. This chain's CDR3 is CASSPELLGTSGQETQYF. The CDR3 DNA is TGTGCCAGCTCACCAGAGCTACTCGGGACTAGCGGACAAGAGACCCAGTACTTC.

The chain employs TRBV5-8 and TRBJ2-3; the D gene is possibly TRBD2 (7 bases). The CDR3 totals 16 residues. V lost 4 bases, J lost 2 bases, and 17 bases lay in between. The V gene's germline CDR1 is SGHTS and CDR2 YDEGEE. CDR3 sequence reads: CASSDRGGGATDTQYF. Here the CDR3 DNA reads TGTGCCAGCAGCGACAGAGGGGGGGGAGCCACAGATACGCAGTATTTT.

The table lists this clonotype with a few counts. The V call is TRBV4-1, the J call TRBJ2-1, with TRBD2 matching over 13 bases. The V segment lost 6 bases and the J segment 1 base; nucleotides outside the gene matches: 6. Germline values: CDR1 MGHRA, CDR2 YSYEKL. The CDR3 has 17 amino acids. The CDR3 coding sequence is TGCGCCAGCAGGCGGATGGGACTAGCGGGATCCTACAATGAGCAGTTCTTC. The encoded protein is CASRRMGLAGSYNEQFF.

This sequence joins TRBV6-5 and TRBJ2-7; 10 positions match TRBD1. Unmatched junction bases numbered 5, after V lost 6 bases and J lost 3 bases. The germline gives CDR1 MNHEY, CDR2 SVGAGI. CDR3 length equals 14 residues. The CDR3 DNA sequence: TGTGCCAGCAGCCTTCGGACAGGGGGCTACGAGCAGTACTTC. It is translated as CASSLRTGGYEQYF.

There are many counts of this clonotype. CDR3 amino acids: CASSSTSGVNTQYF. The CDR3 coding sequence is TGTGCCAGCAGTTCTACTAGCGGGGTTAATACGCAGTATTTT. V is TRBV7-3 and J is TRBJ2-3, with TRBD2 matching 10 bases. Trimming removed 6 bases from V and 7 bases from J; junction bases left unmatched: 7. This CDR3 contains 14 residues. Germline CDR1 is SGHTA and CDR2 is FQGTGA.

The table lists this clonotype with a few counts. The J gene is TRBJ2-5, the V gene TRBV20-1, with 8 bases matching TRBD2. This CDR3 has 15 residues. CDR1 is DFQATT, CDR2 SNEGSKA, per germline (reference sequence). V shed 3 bases, J shed 2 bases, and the junction held 8 bases outside the gene matches. Written as DNA, the CDR3 is TGCAGTGCTAGGGATTCACTAGCGGCGCAAGAGACCCAGTACTTC. Translated, it gives CSARDSLAAQETQYF.

The J gene is TRBJ2-3, the V gene TRBV6-2 or TRBV6-3; tentatively, D is TRBD2 (5 bases). V was pared by 4 bases and J by 2 bases, with 13 bases between. Germline V gene sequence: CDR1 MNHEY, CDR2 SVGEGT. The CDR3 sequence is 15 residues long. CDR3 sequence (DNA): TGTGCCAGCAGTTCAGGAGAGGGCCTCACAGATACGCAGTATTTT. This codes for CASSSGEGLTDTQYF.

The chain has TRBV27 and TRBJ1-1, with 8 positions matching TRBD1. Trimming at V came to 7 bases and at J to 1 base, leaving 14 bases not matched to a gene. The CDR3 runs to 17 residues. Germline lookup yields CDR1 MNHEY and CDR2 SMNVEV (reference sequence). CDR3 loop: CASISTQGARRNTEAFF. CDR3 nucleotides: TGTGCCAGCATATCTACCCAGGGGGCGCGGAGGAACACTGAAGCTTTCTTT.

This chain uses TRBV12-3 or TRBV12-4 with TRBJ2-2; D unclear. The CDR3 extends over 17 amino acids. Trimming removed 3 bases at V and 0 bases at J, with 14 bases between. The CDR3 DNA follows: TGTGCCAGCAGTTTCTTCGGTGGATTCGCGAACACCGGGGAGCTGTTTTTT. Encoded protein: CASSFFGGFANTGELFF.

This clonotype was found a few times. This chain joins TRBV7-9 and TRBJ1-4; no clear D. CDR1 SEHNR and CDR2 FQNEAQ come from the germline V gene (reference sequence). V dropped 5 bases and J dropped 8 bases, with 6 bases sitting between them. The CDR3 length is 11 residues. CDR3 loop: CASSVEEKLFF. The CDR3 DNA reads as TGTGCCAGCAGCGTGGAAGAAAAACTGTTTTTT.

In this sample, this clonotype turned up a few times. Germline is not matched at one junction end, which may reflect a read error. The genes are TRBV6-1 and TRBJ2-1; 10 positions match TRBD2. The CDR3 contains 15 residues. Germline CDR1 MNHNS, CDR2 SASEGT. CDR3 in DNA: TGTGCCAGCATCATACTAGCGGGAAACTACAATGAGCAGTCCTTC. It translates to CASIILAGNYNEQSF.

The CDR3 loop reads CASSHLTGVDYEQYF. The CDR3 DNA is TGTGCCAGCAGCCACTTGACTGGTGTCGACTACGAGCAGTACTTC. The chain links TRBV3-1 to TRBJ2-7; no firm D call. The length of the CDR3 is 15 residues. Trimming cost V 3 bases and J 3 bases, with 15 bases left between them. Germline CDR1 is LGHDT and CDR2 is YNNKEL (reference sequence).

V is TRBV20-1 and J is TRBJ1-2; weak D call: TRBD1 (5 bases). The CDR3 has 15 residues. Trimming left V 2 bases short and J 8 bases short, with 21 bases between. CDR1 DFQATT and CDR2 SNEGSKA come from the germline V gene (reference sequence). The CDR3 loop is CSARRPTPGKGGYTF. CDR3 bases: TGCAGTGCTAGAAGACCCACTCCAGGGAAAGGCGGCTACACCTTC.

The rearrangement uses TRBV19 and TRBJ1-1; D might be TRBD1 (5 bases). Between the trimmed V and J ends, which lost 5 bases and 3 bases, there was a span of 16 bases. CDR3 length: 15 residues. In germline, CDR1 is LNHDA, CDR2 SQIVND (reference sequence). The CDR3 DNA reads TGTGCCAGTAGTGACCCGCTGGGGGGGGACACTGAAGCTTTCTTT. Its translation: CASSDPLGGDTEAFF.

The genes are TRBV6-5 and TRBJ1-1, with D tentatively TRBD1 (5 bases). The CDR3 has 14 amino acids. Germline V gives CDR1 MNHEY, CDR2 SVGAGI. Trimming stripped 0 bases from V and 11 bases from J, with 16 bases between. The CDR3 loop is CASSYSGPNGGAFF. CDR3 in DNA: TGTGCCAGCAGTTACTCAGGACCTAATGGGGGGGCTTTCTTT.

A few counts support this clonotype. The gene calls are TRBV7-8 and TRBJ2-4, with 7 bases fitting TRBD1. Germline CDR1 is SGHVS and CDR2 is FQNEAQ. The CDR3 runs to 15 residues. The V and J ends lost 4 bases and 6 bases, in that order; junction bases with no gene match: 9. The CDR3, as DNA: TGTGCCAGCAGCTCGGGACAGTCGGGGAGAAACATTCAGTACTTC. It encodes CASSSGQSGRNIQYF.

This clonotype has only a few counts. This chain links TRBV20-1 with TRBJ2-1; D is undetermined. This CDR3 is 15 amino acids long. From germline, CDR1 is DFQATT and CDR2 SNEGSKA (reference sequence). The V gene lost 0 bases and the J gene lost 0 bases, with 9 bases spanning the gap. In DNA, the CDR3 is TGCAGTGCTAGAGATTTGGCGAGCTCCTACAATGAGCAGTTCTTC. Residues: CSARDLASSYNEQFF.